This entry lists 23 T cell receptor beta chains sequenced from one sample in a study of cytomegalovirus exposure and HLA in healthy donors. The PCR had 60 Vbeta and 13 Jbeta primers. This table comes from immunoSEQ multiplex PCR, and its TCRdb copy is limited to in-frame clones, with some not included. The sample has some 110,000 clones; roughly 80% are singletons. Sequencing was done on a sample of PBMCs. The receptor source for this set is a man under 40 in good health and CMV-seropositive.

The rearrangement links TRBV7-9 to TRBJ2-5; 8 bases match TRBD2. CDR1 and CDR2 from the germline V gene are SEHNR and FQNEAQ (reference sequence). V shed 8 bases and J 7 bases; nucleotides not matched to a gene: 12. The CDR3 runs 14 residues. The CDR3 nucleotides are TGTGCCAGCGCGCCCAGCGGGGGAAAGGGGACCCAGTACTTC. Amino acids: CASAPSGGKGTQYF.

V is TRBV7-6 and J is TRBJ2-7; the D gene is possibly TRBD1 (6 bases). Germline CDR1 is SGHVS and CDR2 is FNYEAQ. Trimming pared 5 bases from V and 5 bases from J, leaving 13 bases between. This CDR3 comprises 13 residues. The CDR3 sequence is CASSLEQGHEQYV. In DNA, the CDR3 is TGTGCCAGCAGCCTCGAACAGGGCCACGAGCAGTACGTC.

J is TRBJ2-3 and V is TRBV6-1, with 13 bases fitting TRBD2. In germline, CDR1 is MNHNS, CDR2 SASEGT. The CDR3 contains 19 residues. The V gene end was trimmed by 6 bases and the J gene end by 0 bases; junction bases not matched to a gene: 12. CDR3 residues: CASRELAGGTNASTDTQYF. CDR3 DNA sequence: TGTGCCAGCAGGGAACTAGCGGGAGGGACCAATGCTAGCACAGATACGCAGTATTTT.

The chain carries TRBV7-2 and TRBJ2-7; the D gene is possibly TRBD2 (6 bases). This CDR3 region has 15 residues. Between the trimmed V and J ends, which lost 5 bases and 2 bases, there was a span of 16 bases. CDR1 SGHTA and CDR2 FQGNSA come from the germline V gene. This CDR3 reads CASSPGPGGAYEQYF. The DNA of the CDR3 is TGTGCCAGCAGCCCTGGCCCTGGCGGGGCCTACGAGCAGTACTTC.

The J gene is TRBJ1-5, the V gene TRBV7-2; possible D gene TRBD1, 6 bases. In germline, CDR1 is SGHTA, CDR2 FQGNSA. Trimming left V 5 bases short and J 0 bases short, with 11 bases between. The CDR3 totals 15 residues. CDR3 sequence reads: CASSAGQYSNQPQHF. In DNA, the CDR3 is TGTGCCAGCAGCGCCGGACAGTATAGCAATCAGCCCCAGCATTTT.

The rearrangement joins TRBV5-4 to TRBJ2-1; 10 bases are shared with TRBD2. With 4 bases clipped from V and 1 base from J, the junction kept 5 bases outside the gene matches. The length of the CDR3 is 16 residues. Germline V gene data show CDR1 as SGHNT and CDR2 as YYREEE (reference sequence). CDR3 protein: CASSSRTSGSYNEQFF. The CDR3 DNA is TGTGCCAGCAGCAGTAGGACTAGCGGTTCCTACAATGAGCAGTTCTTC.

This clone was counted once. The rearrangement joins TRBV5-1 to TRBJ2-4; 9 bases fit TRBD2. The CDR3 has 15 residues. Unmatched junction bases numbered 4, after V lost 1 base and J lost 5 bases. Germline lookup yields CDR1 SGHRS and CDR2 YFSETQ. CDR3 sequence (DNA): TGCGCCAGCAGCTTGAGCGGGGGGCCCGAAAACATTCAGTACTTC. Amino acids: CASSLSGGPENIQYF. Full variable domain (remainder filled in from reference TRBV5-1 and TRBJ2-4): KAGVTQTPRYLIKTRGQQVTLSCSPISGHRSVSWYQQTPGQGLQFLFEYFSETQRNKGNFPGRFSGRQFSNSRSEMNVSTLELGDSALYLCASSLSGGPENIQYFGAGTRLSVL.

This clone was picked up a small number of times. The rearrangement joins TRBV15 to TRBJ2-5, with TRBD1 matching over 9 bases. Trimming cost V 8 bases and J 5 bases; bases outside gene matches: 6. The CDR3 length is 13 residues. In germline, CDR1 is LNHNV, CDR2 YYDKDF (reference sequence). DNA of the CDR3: TGTGCCACCCTAGGGACAGGGCTCGAGACCCAGTACTTC. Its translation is CATLGTGLETQYF. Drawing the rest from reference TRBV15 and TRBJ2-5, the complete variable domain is DAMVIQNPRYQVTQFGKPVTLSCSQTLNHNVMYWYQQKSSQAPKLLFHYYDKDFNNEADTPDNFQSRRPNTSFCFLDIRSPGLGDTAMYLCATLGTGLETQYFGPGTRLLVL.

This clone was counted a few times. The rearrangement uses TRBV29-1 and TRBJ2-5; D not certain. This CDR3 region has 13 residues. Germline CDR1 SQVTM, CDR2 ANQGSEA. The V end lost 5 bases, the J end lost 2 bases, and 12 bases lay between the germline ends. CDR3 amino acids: CSVIDSRQETQYF. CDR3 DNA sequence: TGCAGCGTTATCGACTCGCGTCAAGAGACCCAGTACTTC.

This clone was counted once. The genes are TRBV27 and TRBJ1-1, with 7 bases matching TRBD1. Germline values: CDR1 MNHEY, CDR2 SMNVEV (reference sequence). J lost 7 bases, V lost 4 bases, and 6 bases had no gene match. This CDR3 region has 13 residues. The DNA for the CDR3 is TGTGCCAGCAGTTCGACAGGGAAAGGTGAAGCTTTCTTT. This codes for CASSSTGKGEAFF.

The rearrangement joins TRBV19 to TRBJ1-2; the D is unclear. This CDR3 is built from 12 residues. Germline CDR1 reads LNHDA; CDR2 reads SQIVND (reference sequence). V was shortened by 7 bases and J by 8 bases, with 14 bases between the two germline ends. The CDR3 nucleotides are TGTGCCAGTAACGGGGTCCCGAGGGGCTACACCTTC. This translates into CASNGVPRGYTF.

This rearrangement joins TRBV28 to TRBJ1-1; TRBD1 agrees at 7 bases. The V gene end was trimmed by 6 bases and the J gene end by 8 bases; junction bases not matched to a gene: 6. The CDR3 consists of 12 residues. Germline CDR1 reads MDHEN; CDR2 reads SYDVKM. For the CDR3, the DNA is TGTGCCAGCAGGTTGACAGGGCGCGAAGCTTTCTTT. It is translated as CASRLTGREAFF. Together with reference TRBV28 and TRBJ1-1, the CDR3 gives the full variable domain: DVKVTQSSRYLVKRTGEKVFLECVQDMDHENMFWYRQDPGLGLRLIYFSYDVKMKEKGDIPEGYSVSREKKERFSLILESASTNQTSMYLCASRLTGREAFFGQGTRLTVV.

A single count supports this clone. DNA of the CDR3: TGTGCCAGCAGCTTGGGGGCTCCCGAAATCCAAACCGGGGAGCTGTTTTTT. Encoded protein: CASSLGAPEIQTGELFF. The V gene is TRBV7-6, the J gene TRBJ2-2, with TRBD1 as a possible D gene (6 bases). The V gene's germline CDR1 is SGHVS and CDR2 FNYEAQ. Between the trimmed V and J ends, which lost 3 bases and 5 bases, there was a span of 19 bases. The CDR3 totals 17 residues.

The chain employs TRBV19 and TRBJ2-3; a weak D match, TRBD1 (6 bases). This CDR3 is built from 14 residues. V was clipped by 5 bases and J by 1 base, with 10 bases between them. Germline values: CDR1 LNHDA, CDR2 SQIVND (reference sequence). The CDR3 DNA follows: TGTGCCAGTAGTGGGACACCCCGCACAGATACGCAGTATTTT. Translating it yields CASSGTPRTDTQYF.

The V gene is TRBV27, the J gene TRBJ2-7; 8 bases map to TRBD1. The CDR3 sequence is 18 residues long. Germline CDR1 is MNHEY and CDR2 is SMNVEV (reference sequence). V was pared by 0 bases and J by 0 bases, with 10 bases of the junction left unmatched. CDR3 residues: CASSLSNIGQGTSYEQYV. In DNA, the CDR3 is TGTGCCAGCAGTTTATCGAACATAGGACAGGGTACCTCCTACGAGCAGTACGTC.

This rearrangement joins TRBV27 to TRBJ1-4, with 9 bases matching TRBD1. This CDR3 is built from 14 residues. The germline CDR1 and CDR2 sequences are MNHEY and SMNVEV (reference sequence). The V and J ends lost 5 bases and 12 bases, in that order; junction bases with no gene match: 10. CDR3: CASSPGQGVGELFF. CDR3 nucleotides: TGTGCCAGCAGTCCGGGACAGGGCGTCGGGGAACTGTTTTTT.

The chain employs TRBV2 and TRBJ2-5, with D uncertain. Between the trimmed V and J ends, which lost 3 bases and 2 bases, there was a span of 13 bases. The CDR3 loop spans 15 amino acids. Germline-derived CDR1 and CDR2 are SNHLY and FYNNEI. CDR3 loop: CASSDPAAVQETQYF. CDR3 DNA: TGTGCCAGCAGTGATCCTGCGGCGGTACAAGAGACCCAGTACTTC.

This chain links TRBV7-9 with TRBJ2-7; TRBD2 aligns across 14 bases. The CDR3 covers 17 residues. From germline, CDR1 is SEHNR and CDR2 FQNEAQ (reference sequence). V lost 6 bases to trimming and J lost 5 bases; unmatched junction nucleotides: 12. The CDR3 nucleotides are TGTGCCAGCAGGTTGACTAGCGGGGGGGCAGAAGGCCACGAGCAGTACTTC. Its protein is CASRLTSGGAEGHEQYF.

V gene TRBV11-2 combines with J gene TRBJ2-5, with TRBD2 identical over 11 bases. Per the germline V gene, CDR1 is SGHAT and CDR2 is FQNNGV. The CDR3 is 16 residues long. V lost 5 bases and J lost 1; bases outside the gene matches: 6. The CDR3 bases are TGTGCCAGCAGCCCCGGGACTAGCGGACCCCAAGAGACCCAGTACTTC. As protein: CASSPGTSGPQETQYF.

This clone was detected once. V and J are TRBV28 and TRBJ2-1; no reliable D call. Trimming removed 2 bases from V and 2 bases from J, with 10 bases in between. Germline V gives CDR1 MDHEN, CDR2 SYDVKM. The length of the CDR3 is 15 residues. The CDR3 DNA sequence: TGTGCCAGCAGTTTAATCGATAGAGCCTACAATGAGCAGTTCTTC. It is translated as CASSLIDRAYNEQFF.

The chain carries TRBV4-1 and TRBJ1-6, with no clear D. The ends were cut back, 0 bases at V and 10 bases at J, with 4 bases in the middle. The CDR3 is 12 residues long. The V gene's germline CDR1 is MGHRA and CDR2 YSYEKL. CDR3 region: CASSQEASPLHF. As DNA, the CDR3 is TGCGCCAGCAGCCAAGAGGCATCACCCCTCCACTTT.

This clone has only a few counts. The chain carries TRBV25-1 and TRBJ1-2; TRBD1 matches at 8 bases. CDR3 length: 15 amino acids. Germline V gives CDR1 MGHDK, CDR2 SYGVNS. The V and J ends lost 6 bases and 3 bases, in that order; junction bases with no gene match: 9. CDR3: CASSPDRGRDYGYTF. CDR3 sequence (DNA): TGTGCCAGCAGCCCCGACAGGGGAAGGGACTATGGCTACACCTTC.

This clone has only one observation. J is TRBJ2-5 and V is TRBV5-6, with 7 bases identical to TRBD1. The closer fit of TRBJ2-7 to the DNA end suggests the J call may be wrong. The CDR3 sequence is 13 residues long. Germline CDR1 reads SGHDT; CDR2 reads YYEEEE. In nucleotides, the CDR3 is TGTGCCAGCAGCCCGCAGGGGGTCTACGAGCAGTACTTC. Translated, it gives CASSPQGVYEQYF.